This TCR beta chain was profiled in a study of cytomegalovirus exposure and HLA in healthy donors. Study findings and constraints: According to an earlier analysis, most TCR beta V segments yielded productive rearrangements about 87% or about 30% of the time. A few chains linked to CMV were shown in vitro to be specific for CMV antigens. The majority of TCR sequences were rare, yet some public TCRs appeared in many donors.

CDR3 length: 16 amino acids. Looked up from germline, CDR1 is SGHTA and CDR2 is FQGTGA. V dropped 2 bases and J dropped 5; count of bases not matched to a gene: 8. This clone was seen a single time. Its antigen is not known. The PCR had 60 Vbeta and 13 Jbeta primers. TCRdb's copy holds only in-frame clones and misses some; the assay was immunoSEQ multiplex PCR. The profile shows about 130,000 clones, approximately 74% of them singletons. The source material was PBMCs. The receptor was derived from a male donor in good health and CMV-seronegative. V gene TRBV7-3 combines with J gene TRBJ2-1; 8 bases fit TRBD2. CDR3 DNA sequence: TGTGCCAGCAGCTTACTGGCGGGGGGTTTAAACAATGAGCAGTTCTTC. This gives the protein CASSLLAGGLNNEQFF.